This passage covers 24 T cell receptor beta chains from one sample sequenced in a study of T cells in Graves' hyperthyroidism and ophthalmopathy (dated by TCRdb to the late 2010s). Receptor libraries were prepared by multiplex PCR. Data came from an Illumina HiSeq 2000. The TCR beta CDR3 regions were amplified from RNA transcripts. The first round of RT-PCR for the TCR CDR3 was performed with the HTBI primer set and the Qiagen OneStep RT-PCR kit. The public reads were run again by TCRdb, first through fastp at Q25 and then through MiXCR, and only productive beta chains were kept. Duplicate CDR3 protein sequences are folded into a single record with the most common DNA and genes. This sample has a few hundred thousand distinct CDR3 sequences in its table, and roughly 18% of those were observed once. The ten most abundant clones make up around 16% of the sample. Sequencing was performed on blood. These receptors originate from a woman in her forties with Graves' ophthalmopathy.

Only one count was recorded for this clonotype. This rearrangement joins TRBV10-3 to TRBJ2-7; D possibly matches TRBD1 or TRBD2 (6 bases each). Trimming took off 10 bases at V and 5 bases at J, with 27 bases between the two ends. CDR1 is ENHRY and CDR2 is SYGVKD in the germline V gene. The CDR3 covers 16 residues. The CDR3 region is CATTAPDGGRVHEQYF. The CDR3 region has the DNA TGTGCCACGACAGCTCCTGATGGGGGGCGCGTACACGAGCAGTACTTC.

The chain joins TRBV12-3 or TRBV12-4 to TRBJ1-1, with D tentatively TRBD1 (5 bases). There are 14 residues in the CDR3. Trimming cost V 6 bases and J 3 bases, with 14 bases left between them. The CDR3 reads CASSPFGGDTEAFF. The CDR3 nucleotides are TGTGCCAGCAGCCCCTTTGGGGGAGACACTGAAGCTTTCTTT.

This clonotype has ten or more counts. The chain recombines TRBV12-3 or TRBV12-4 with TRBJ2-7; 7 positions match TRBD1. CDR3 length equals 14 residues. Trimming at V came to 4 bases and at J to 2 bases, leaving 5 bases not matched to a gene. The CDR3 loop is CASSSWDRTYEQYF. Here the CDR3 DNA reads TGTGCCAGCAGTTCCTGGGACAGAACCTACGAGCAGTACTTC.

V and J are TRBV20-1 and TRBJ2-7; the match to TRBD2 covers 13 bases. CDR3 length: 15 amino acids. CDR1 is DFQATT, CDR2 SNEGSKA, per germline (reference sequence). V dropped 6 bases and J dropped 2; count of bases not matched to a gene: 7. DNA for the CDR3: TGCAGTGCCATAGGGACTAGCGGGGCCGCCTACGAGCAGTACTTC. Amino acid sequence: CSAIGTSGAAYEQYF.

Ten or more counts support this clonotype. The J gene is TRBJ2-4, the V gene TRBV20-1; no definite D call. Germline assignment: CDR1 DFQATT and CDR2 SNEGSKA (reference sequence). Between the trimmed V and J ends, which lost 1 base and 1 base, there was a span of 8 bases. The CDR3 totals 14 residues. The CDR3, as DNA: TGCAGTGCTAGAGGGGCACAGGCCAAAAACATTCAGTACTTC. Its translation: CSARGAQAKNIQYF.

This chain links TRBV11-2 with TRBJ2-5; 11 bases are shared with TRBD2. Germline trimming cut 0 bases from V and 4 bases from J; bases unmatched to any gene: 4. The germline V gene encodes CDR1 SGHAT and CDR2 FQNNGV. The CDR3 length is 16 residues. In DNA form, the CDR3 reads TGTGCCAGCAGCTTAGATTTCCTAGCGGGGGGAGAGACCCAGTACTTC. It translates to CASSLDFLAGGETQYF.

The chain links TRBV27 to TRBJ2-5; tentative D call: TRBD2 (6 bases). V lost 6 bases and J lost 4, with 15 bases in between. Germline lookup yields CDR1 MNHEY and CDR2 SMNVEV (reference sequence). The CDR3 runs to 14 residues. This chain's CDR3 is CASSPGVGGETQYF. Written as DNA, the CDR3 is TGTGCCAGCAGCCCCGGTGTGGGGGGAGAGACCCAGTACTTC.

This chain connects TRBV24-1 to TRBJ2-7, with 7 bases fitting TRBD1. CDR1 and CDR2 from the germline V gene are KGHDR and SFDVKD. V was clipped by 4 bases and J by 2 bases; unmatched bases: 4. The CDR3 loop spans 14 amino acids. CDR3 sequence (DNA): TGTGCCACCAGTGACTCCGGACAGGCCTACGAGCAGTACTTC. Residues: CATSDSGQAYEQYF.

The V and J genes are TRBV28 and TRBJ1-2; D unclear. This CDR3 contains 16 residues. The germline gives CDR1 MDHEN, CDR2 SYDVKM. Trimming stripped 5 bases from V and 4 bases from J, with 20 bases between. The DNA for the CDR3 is TGTGCCAGCAGTGTACGGAAGTCGGGCAGGCCCTATGGCTACACCTTC. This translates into CASSVRKSGRPYGYTF.

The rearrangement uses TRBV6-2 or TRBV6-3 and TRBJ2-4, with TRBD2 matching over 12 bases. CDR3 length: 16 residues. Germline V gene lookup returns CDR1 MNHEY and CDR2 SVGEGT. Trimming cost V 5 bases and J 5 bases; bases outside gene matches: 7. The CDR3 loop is CASSTRTSGTENIQYF. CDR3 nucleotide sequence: TGTGCCAGCAGTACGAGGACTAGCGGGACAGAAAACATTCAGTACTTC.

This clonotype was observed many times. This chain's CDR3 is CSAPRGQGALTSAYEQYF. The CDR3 DNA reads TGCAGTGCCCCCCGGGGACAGGGGGCGTTGACTAGCGCCTACGAGCAGTACTTC. This chain uses TRBV20-1 with TRBJ2-7, with 12 bases matching TRBD1. The CDR3 extends over 18 amino acids. Unmatched junction bases numbered 17, after V lost 6 bases and J lost 2 bases. Germline CDR1 DFQATT, CDR2 SNEGSKA (reference sequence).

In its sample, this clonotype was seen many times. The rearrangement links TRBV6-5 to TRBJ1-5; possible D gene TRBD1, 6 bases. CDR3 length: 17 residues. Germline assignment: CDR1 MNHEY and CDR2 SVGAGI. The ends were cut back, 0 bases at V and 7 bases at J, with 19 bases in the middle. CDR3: CASSYSRPQGFNQPQHF. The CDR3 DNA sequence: TGTGCCAGCAGTTACTCGAGGCCCCAGGGGTTCAACCAGCCCCAGCATTTT.

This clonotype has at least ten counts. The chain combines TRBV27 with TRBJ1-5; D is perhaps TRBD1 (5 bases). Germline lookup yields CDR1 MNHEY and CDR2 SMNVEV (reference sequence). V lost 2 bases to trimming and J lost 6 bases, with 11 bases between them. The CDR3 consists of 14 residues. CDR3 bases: TGTGCCAGCAGTTTAGGGGGAGAAGGTCAGCCCCAGCATTTT. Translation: CASSLGGEGQPQHF.

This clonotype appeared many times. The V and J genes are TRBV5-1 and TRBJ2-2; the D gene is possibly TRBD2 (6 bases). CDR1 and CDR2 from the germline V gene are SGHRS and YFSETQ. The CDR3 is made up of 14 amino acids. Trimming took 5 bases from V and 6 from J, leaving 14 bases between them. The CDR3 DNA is TGCGCCAGCAGGCCGGGACTCCTACCCGGGGAGCTGTTTTTT. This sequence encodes CASRPGLLPGELFF.

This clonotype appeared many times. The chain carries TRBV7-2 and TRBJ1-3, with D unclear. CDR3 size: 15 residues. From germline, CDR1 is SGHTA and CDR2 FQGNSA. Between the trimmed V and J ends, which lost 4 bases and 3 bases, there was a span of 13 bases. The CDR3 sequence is CASSSAAAFGNTIYF. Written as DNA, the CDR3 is TGTGCCAGCAGCTCCGCTGCGGCATTTGGAAACACCATATATTTT.

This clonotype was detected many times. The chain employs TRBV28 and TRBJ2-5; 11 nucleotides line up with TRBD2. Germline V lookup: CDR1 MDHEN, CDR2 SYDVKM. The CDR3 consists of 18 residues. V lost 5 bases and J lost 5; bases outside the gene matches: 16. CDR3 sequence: CASSHATGLAGRPETQYF. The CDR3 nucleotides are TGTGCCAGCAGTCATGCAACAGGACTAGCGGGTCGCCCGGAGACCCAGTACTTC.

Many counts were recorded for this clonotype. The CDR3 loop is CASRGAGSFYGYTF. DNA of the CDR3: TGTGCCAGCAGGGGGGCCGGGAGCTTCTATGGCTACACCTTC. The V call is TRBV5-8, the J call TRBJ1-2; possible D gene TRBD1, 6 bases. Germline V gene sequence: CDR1 SGHTS, CDR2 YDEGEE. CDR3 length equals 14 residues. V gave up 5 bases and J gave up 4 bases, with 15 bases separating them.

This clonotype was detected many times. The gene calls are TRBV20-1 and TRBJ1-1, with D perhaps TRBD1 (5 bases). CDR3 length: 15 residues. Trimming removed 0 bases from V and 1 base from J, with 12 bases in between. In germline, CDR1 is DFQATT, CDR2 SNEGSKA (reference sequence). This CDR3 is CSARDLPTANTEAFF. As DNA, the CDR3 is TGCAGTGCTAGAGACCTCCCGACAGCGAACACTGAAGCTTTCTTT.

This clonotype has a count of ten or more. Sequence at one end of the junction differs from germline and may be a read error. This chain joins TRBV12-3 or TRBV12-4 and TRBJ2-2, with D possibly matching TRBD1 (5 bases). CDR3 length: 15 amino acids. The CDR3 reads CTSRTDSAGTGELFF. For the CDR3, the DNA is TGTACCAGCAGGACCGACAGCGCCGGCACCGGGGAGCTGTTTTTT.

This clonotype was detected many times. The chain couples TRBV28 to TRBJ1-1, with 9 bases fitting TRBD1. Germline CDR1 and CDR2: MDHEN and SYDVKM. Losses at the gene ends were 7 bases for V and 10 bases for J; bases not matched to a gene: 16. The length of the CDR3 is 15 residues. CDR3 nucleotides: TGTGCCAGCAACCGCCCCCGGGGACAGGGTTCGGGAGCTTTCTTT. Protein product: CASNRPRGQGSGAFF.

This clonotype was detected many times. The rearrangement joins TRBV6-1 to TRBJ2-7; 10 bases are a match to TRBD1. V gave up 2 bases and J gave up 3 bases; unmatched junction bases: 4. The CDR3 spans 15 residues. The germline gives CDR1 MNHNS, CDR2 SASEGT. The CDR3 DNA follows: TGTGCCAGCAGTGAACGCAGGACAGGGGGCTACGAGCAGTACTTC. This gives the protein CASSERRTGGYEQYF.

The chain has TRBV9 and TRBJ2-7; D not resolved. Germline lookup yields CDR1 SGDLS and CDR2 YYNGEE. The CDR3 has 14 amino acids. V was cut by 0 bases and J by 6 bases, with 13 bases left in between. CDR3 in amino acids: CASSVGNKIGEQYF. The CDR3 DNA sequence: TGTGCCAGCAGCGTAGGAAACAAGATAGGCGAGCAGTACTTC.

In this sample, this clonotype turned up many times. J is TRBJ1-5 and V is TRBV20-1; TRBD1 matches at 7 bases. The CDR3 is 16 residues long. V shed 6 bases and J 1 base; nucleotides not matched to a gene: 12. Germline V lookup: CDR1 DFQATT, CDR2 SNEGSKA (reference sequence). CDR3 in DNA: TGCAGTGCGGGACGGGACAGCCGCTTAAGCAATCAGCCCCAGCATTTT. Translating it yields CSAGRDSRLSNQPQHF.

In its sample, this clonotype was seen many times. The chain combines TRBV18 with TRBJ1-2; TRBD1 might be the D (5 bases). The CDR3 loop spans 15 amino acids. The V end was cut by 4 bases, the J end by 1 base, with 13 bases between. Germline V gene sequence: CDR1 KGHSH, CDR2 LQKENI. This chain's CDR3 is CASSRDRGINYGYTF. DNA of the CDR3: TGTGCCAGCTCACGAGACAGAGGGATTAACTATGGCTACACCTTC.